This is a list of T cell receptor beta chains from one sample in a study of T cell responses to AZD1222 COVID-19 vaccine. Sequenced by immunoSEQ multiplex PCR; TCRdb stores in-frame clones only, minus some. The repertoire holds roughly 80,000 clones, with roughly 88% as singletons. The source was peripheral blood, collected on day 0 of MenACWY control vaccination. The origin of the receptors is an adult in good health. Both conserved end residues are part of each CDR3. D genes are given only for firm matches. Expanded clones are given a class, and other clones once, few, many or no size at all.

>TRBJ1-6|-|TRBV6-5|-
TGTGCCAGCAGTTACGGCCCGCTGGCACCCCTCCACTTT
CASSYGPLAPLHF
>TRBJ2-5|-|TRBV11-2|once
TGTGCCAGCAGCTCCCGGAGGCAAGAGACCCAGTACTTC
CASSSRRQETQYF
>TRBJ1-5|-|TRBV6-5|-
TGTGCCAGCAGTTCGCGCGAAGGTTCGCCCCAGCATTTT
CASSSREGSPQHF
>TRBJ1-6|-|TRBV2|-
TGTGCCAGCAGTGAAGTAGGGGTCAATTCACCCCTCCACTTT
CASSEVGVNSPLHF
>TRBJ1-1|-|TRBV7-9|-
TGTGCCAGCAGCTTAATGGGGGCCCTTGAAGCTTTCTTT
CASSLMGALEAFF
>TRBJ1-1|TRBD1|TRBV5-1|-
TGCGCCAGCAGCTTGAGGGACAGGGGTTGGAACACTGAAGCTTTCTTT
CASSLRDRGWNTEAFF
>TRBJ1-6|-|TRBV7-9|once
TGTGCCAGCAGCCCCTCCGGGGGCTCCTATAATTCACCCCTCCACTTT
CASSPSGGSYNSPLHF
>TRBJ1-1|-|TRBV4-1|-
TGCGCCAGCAGCCAAGATCCGGGGGAAGGAACTGAAGCTTTCTTT
CASSQDPGEGTEAFF
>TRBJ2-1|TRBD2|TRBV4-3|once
TGCGCCAGCAGCCAAGACACTAGCGCCAGCTCCTACAATGAGCAGTTCTTC
CASSQDTSASSYNEQFF
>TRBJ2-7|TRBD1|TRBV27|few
TGTGCCAGCAGTTTCGGGACAGGGCTCCACGAGCAGTACTTC
CASSFGTGLHEQYF
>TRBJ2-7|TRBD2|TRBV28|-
TGTGCCTCTCGGGGGGTGAACTCCTACGAGCAGTACTTC
CASRGVNSYEQYF
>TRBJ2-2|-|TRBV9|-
TGTGCCAGCAGCGCCGCATTTACCGGGGAGCTGTTTTTT
CASSAAFTGELFF
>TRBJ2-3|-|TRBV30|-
TGTGCCTGGAGTGTACGTGTTGGGGGGAGTACAGATACGCAGTATTTT
CAWSVRVGGSTDTQYF
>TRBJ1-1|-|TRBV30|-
TGTGCCTGGAGTGTAAGGGATGAAGCTTTCTTT
CAWSVRDEAFF
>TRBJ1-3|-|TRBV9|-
TGTGCCAGCAGCGTGACGGGACAAGAAGGAAACACCATATATTTT
CASSVTGQEGNTIYF
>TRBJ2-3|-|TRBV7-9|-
TGTGCCAGCAGCGGGGGGGCGGTGGATACGCAGTATTTT
CASSGGAVDTQYF
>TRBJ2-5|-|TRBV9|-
TGTGCCAGCAGCGGGAAGGAAGAGACCCAGTACTTC
CASSGKEETQYF
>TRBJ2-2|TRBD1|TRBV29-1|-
TGCAGCGTTGAAGGCCCCGGGACAGGGTCACTGGAGGGGGAGCTGTTTTTT
CSVEGPGTGSLEGELFF
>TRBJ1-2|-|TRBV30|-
TGTGCCTGGAGCCCCGACAGGCATGGCTACACCTTC
CAWSPDRHGYTF
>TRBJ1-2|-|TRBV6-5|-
TGTGCCAGCAGTTACTCAGGGTTTGGGGGCTACACCTTC
CASSYSGFGGYTF
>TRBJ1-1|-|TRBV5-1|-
TGCGCCAGCAGCTTGGGGGAGAGGTTATTGGCCACTGAAGCTTTCTTT
CASSLGERLLATEAFF
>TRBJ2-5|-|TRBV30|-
TGTGCCTGGAGTAGGAAGGGGTCGGGGGGCGTCCAAGAGACCCAGTACTTC
CAWSRKGSGGVQETQYF
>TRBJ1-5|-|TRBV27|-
TGTGCCAGCAGTTTATCTTCCACAACTCAGCCCCAGCATTTT
CASSLSSTTQPQHF
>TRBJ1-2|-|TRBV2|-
TGTGCCAGCAGTGAATTTGGGGGTTCTAACTATGGCTACACCTTC
CASSEFGGSNYGYTF
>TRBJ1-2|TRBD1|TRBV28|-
TGTGCCAGCCTGTCCGGGACAGGGAACTATGGCTACACCTTC
CASLSGTGNYGYTF
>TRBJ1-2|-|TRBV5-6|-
TGTGCCAGCAGACCGGGACATTCGGGCGGCTACACCTTC
CASRPGHSGGYTF
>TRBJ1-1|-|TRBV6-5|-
TGTGCCAGCAGTTACTCCCCCTTGAACACTGAAGCTTTCTTT
CASSYSPLNTEAFF
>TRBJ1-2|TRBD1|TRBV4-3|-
TGCGCCAGCAGCCAAGAGACAGGGGCCCTTGACTATGGCTACACCTTC
CASSQETGALDYGYTF
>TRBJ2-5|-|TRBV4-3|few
TGCGCCAGCAGCCAAGACAGGGAGGTTGGAGAGACCCAGTACTTC
CASSQDREVGETQYF
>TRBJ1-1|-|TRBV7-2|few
TGTGCCAGCAGGGAAACACAGGGTGCTGAAGCTTTCTTT
CASRETQGAEAFF
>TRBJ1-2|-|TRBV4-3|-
TGCGCCAGCAGCCAAGATCCAGGCACTAACTATGGCTACACCTTC
CASSQDPGTNYGYTF
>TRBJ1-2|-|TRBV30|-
TGTGCCTGGACGGGAGGGGCAGACTATGGCTACACCTTC
CAWTGGADYGYTF
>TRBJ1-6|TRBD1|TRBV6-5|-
TGTGCCAGCAGTTACGGGACAGGGCGCTCACCCCTCCACTTT
CASSYGTGRSPLHF
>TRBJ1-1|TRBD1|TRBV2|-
TGTGCCAGCAGCAGGGACAGGGACACTGAAGCTTTCTTT
CASSRDRDTEAFF
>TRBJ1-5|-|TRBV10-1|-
TGCGCCAGCAGTGGTCAACTGACGACCAGAAATCAGCCCCAGCATTTT
CASSGQLTTRNQPQHF
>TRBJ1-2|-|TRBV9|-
TGTGCCAGCAGCTTTAGGACCGCTCTAAGGGGCTACACCTTC
CASSFRTALRGYTF
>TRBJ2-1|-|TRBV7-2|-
TGTGCCAGCAGCTTGGTCGCGTGGGGTAGGAACTACAATGAGCAGTTCTTC
CASSLVAWGRNYNEQFF